This entry features one TCR beta chain sequence. Its antigen is unknown. Base-call qualities are not available, and no considerably larger clone is one nucleotide away. These data originate in a study of blood T cell repertoires in COVID-19 (dated by TCRdb to about 2020). About the investigation overall: Samples from collaborators originated in the United States, Italy and Spain and spanned both the acute and convalescent phases of COVID-19. The prospective study material was composed of cDNA or gDNA derived from T cells, B-cell-depleted T cells, or PBMCs. Deeply sampled blood TCRbeta repertoires from subjects exposed to, actively infected with, or recovered from COVID-19 were included in the dataset. The repertoires were released in a freely available public database intended as a resource for research on the immune response to SARS-CoV-2. The samples were drawn from two sources: the first 160 participants of the ongoing ImmuneRACE study, and 1,000 to 1,500 subjects contributed by 6 global collaborators. A de-identified subject ID, COVID-19 status, age in years and sex were almost always included in the sample metadata. Where available, HLA class I and class II types were obtained from metadata supplied by the sample provider rather than from assay-based typing.

Here is what the overall study found, with its caveats: The quantity of clinical and demographic metadata differed by source and by participant and was supplied without curation.

From the germline V gene, CDR1 is ENHRY and CDR2 is SYGVKD. The germline V end is reduced by 7 bases and the J end by 0 bases; junction bases left unmatched: 6. Including cysteine and phenylalanine, the CDR3 has 16 amino acids. The retained sequence is limited to the CDR3, 48 bases, with the frame set at the first base. Each collaborating institution followed its own protocols to collect whole blood in K2EDTA tubes. For TCRbeta analysis, collaborator samples were shipped as frozen whole blood, as isolated PBMCs, or as DNA extracted from either sample type. TCRbeta CDR3 regions were amplified from genomic DNA by means of the immunoSEQ Assay, a bias-controlled multiplex PCR. In the paper's pipeline: The number of nucleated cells in each sample was estimated by amplification of reference gene primers within the assay. To quantify the absolute abundance of each unique TCRbeta CDR3 rearrangement, sequence reads were collapsed and filtered. For each sample, productive Simpson clonality was calculated as the square root of Simpson's diversity index across productive rearrangements. Imported from immuneACCESS, the table was reduced by TCRdb to in-frame sequences with V and J called. These copies leave out some clones; in studies compared against another copy, an unresolved V gene accounts for under half, and the cause of the remainder is not known. V and J calls and clone size are copied from that table; D and trimming were computed from the DNA. The sample yields 75,000 to 90,000 clones; 90% to 95% were counted once. Of the sample, 1.5% to 2% falls within the top ten clones.

Source material: peripheral blood. The TCR comes from a woman in her fifties or sixties in a cohort sampled during active COVID-19. Rearrangement joined TRBV10-3 to TRBJ1-3; 10 central bases correspond to TRBD1. The DNA sequence follows: TGTGCCATCAAACGACAGGGGGCCTACTCTGGAAACACCATATATTTT. The encoded protein is CAIKRQGAYSGNTIYF.